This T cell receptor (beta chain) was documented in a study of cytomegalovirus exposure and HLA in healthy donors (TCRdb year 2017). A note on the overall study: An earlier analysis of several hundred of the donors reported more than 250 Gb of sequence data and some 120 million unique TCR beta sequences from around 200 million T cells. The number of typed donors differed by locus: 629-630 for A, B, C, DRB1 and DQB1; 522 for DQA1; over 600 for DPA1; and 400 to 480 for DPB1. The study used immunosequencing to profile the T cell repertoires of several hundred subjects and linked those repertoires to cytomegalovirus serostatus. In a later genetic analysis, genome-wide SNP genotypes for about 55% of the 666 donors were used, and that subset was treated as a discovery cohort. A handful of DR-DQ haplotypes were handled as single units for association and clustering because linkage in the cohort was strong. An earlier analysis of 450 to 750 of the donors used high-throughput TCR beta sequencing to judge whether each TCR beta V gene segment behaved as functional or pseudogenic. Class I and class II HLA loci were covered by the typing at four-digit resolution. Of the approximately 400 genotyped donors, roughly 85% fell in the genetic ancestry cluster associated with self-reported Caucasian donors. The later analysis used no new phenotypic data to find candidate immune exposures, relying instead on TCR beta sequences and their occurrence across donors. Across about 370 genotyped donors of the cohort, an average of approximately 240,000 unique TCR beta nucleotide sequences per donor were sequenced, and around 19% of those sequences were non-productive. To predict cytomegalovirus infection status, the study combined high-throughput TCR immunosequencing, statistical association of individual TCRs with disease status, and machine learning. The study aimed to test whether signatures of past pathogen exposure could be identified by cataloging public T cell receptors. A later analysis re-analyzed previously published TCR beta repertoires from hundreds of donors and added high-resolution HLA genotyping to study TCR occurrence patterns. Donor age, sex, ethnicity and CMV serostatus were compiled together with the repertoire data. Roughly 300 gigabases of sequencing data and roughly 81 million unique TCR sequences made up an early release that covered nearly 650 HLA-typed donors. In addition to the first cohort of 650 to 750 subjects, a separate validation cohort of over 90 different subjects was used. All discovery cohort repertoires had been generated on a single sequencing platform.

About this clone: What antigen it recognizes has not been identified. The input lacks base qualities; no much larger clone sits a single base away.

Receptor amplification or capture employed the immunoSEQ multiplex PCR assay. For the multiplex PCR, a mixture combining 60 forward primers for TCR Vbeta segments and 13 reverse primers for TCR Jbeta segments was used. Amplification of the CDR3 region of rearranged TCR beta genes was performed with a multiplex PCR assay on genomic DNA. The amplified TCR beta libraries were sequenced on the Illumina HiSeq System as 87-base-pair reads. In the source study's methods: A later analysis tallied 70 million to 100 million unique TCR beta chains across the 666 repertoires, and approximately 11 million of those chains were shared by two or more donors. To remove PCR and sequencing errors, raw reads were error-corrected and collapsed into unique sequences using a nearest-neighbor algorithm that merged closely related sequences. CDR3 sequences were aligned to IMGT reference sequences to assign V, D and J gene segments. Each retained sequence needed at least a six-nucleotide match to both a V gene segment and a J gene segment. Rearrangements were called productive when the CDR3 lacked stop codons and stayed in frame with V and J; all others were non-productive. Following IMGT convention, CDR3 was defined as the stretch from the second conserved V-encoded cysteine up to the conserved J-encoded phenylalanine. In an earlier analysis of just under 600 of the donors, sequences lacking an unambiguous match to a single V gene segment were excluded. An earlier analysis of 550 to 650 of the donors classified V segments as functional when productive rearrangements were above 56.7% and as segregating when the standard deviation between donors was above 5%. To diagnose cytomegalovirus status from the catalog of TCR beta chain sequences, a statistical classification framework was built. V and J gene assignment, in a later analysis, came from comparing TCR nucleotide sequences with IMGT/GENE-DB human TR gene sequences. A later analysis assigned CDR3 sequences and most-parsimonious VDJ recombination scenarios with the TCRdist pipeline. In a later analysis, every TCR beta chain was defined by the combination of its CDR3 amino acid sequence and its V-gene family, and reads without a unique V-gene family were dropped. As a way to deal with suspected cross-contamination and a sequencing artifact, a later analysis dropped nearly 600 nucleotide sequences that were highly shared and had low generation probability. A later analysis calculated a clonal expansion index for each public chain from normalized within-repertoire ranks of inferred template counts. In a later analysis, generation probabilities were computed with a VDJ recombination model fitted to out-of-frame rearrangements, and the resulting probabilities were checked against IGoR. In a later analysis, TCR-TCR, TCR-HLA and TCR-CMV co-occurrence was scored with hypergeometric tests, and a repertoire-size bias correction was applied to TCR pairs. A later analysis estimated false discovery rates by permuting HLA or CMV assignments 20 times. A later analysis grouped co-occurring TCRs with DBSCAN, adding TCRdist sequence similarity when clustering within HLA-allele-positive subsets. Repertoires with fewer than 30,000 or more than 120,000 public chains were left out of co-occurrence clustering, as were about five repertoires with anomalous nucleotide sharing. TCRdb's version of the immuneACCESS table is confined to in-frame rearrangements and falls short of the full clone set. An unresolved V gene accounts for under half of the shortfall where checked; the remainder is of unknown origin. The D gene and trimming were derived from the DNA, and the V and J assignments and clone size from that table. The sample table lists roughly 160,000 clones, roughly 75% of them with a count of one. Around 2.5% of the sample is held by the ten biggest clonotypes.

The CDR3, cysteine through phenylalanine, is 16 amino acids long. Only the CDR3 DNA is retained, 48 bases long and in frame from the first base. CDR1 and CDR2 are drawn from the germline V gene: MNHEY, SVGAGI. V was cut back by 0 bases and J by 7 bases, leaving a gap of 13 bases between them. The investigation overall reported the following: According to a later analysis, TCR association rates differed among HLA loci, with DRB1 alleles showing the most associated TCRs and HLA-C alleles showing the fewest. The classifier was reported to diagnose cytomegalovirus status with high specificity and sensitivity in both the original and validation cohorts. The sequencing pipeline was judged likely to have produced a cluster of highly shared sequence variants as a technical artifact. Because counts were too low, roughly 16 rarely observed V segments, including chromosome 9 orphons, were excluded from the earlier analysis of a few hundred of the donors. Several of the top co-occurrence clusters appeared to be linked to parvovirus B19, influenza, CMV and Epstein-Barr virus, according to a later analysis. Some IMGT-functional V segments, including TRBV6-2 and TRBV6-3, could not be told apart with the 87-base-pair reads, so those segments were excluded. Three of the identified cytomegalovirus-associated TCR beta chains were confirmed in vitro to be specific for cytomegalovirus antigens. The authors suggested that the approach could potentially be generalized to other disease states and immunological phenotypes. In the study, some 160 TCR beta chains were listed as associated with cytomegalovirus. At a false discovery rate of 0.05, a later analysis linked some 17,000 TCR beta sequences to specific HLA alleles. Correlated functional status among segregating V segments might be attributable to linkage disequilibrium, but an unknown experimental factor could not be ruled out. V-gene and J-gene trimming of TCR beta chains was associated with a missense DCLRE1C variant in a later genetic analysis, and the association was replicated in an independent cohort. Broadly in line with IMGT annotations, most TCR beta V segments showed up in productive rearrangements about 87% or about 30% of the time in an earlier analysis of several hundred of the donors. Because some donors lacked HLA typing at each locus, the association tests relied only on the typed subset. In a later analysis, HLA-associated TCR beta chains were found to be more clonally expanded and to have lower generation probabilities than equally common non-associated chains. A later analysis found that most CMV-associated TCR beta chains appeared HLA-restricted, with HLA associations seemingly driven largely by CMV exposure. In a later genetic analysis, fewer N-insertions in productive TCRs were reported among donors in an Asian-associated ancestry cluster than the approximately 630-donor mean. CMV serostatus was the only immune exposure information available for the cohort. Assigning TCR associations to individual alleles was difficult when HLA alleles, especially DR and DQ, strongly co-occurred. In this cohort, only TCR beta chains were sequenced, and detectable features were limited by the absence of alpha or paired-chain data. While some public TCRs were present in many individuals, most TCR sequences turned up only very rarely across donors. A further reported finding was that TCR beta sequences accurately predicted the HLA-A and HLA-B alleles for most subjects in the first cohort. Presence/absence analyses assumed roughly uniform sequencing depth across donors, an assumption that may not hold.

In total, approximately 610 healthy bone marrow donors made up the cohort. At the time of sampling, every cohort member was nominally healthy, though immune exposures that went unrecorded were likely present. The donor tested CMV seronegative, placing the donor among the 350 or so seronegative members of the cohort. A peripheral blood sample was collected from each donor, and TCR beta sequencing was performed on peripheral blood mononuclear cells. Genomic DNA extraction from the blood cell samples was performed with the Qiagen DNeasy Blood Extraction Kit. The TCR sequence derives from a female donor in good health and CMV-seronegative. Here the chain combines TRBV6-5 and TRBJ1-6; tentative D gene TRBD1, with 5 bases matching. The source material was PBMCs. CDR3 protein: CASSYSMGGENSPLHF. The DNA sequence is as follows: TGTGCCAGCAGTTACTCGATGGGGGGGGAAAATTCACCCCTCCACTTT.